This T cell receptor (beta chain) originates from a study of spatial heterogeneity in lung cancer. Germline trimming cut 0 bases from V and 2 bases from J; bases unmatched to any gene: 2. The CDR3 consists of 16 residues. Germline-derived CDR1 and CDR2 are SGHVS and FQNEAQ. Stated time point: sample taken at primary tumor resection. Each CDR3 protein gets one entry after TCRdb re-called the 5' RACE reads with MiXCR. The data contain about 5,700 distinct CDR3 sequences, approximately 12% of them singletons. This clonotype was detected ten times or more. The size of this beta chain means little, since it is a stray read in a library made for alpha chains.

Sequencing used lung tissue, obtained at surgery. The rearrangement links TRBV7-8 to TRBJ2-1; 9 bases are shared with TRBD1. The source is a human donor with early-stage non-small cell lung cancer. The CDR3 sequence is CASSLARDRAYNEQFF. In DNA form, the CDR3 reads TGTGCCAGCAGCTTAGCCCGGGACAGGGCCTACAATGAGCAGTTCTTC. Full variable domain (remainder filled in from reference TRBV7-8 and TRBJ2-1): GAGVSQSPRYKVAKRGQDVALRCDPISGHVSLFWYQQALGQGPEFLTYFQNEAQLDKSGLPSDRFFAERPEGSVSTLKIQRTQQEDSAVYLCASSLARDRAYNEQFFGPGTRLTVL.